The sequence of this T cell receptor (beta chain) was determined in a study of blood T cell repertoires in COVID-19. Residents of about two dozen US areas, aged roughly 18 to 95 years, made up the participants. Which cohort a participant joined came from the clinical history participants gave. Contact with a PCR-confirmed or clinician-diagnosed COVID-19 case occurred within 2 weeks of entry. Authors' processing steps: Amplification of reference gene primers was used by the study to estimate nucleated cell counts. Using immunoSEQ multiplex PCR, the repertoire was profiled, and TCRdb retains in-frame clones only, with some absent. V and J calls and clone size are those listed in that table; D and trimming were worked out from the DNA. This table holds about 370,000 clones, approximately 91% found once. V was clipped by 3 bases and J by 4 bases, with 12 bases between them. The length of the CDR3 is 14 residues. Germline assignment: CDR1 LNHDA and CDR2 SQIVND (reference sequence).

Sequenced: PBMCs or T cells enriched from blood (not recorded which). The V and J genes are TRBV19 and TRBJ1-2; the D is unclear. This sequence originates from a middle-aged woman who had been exposed to COVID-19. CDR3 sequence reads: CASSIRDTVYGYTF. CDR3 DNA sequence: TGTGCCAGTAGTATTCGCGACACCGTCTATGGCTACACCTTC.